The T cell receptor beta chain under discussion was sequenced for a study of cytomegalovirus exposure and HLA in healthy donors. Broader study findings: It was confirmed in vitro that a few of the CMV-associated chains were specific for CMV antigens.

The CDR3 consists of 15 residues. J gave up 11 bases and V 2 bases, and 13 bases lay outside the gene matches. Germline V gene data show CDR1 as MNHEY and CDR2 as SVGAGI. The donors were members of the validation cohort comprising about 130 subjects, separate from the roughly 700-subject first cohort. Data came from immunoSEQ multiplex PCR; TCRdb stores just in-frame clones and leaves some out. The top ten hold about 0.7% of the sample, which has around 150,000 clones, approximately 89% seen once. With respect to this clone: Antigen specificity is unknown.

The J gene is TRBJ2-7, the V gene TRBV6-5; 9 positions match TRBD1. Sample: PBMCs. This TCR was recovered from a man aged 18 to 29 in good health and CMV-seronegative. The CDR3 coding sequence is TGTGCCAGCAGTTACCCTGCCGGGACAGGGTATGAGAAGTACGTC. Translation gives CASSYPAGTGYEKYV.